Detailed here is one T cell receptor (beta chain). Ten or more counts support this clonotype. Its target antigen remains unknown. Nothing much larger sits one base from this clone, and base qualities are not available. TCR cDNA was synthesized by 5'RACE template switching, through which a universal primer site and unique molecular identifiers were introduced. cDNA synthesis was primed from both the TCR alpha and TCR beta constant segments. Libraries were amplified in two PCR steps, with sample barcodes and sequencing adapters added in the second step. Sequencing of libraries was done on Illumina HiSeq 2500 (2x100 bp) or NovaSeq (2x150 bp). On the study's bioinformatics: Reads were demultiplexed and collapsed into UMI consensus sequences with MIGEC, and V(D)J alignment was performed with MiXCR. Clonotypes responding to the vaccine were identified with edgeR on replicate PBMC samples, with the criteria of FDR below 0.01 and a log2 fold change above 5 up to day 15. Each bulk clonotype was labeled CD4 or CD8 based on which sequenced repertoire, CD4 or CD8, contained the clonotype at higher abundance. The public sequencing data were trimmed at Q25 with fastp and processed into clonotypes with MiXCR by TCRdb, which kept only in-frame beta chains. Here each entry gathers all rows of one CDR3 protein and keeps the most common genes and DNA. Clone size and V and J calls follow TCRdb, not the original study. For this sample there are around 50,000 distinct CDR3 sequences; roughly 7.5% appear just once. 28% of the sample comes from the top ten.

Measured from the cysteine to the phenylalanine, the CDR3 is 17 residues long. Just CDR3 DNA is preserved here, 51 bases in frame from base 1. V is reduced by 7 bases and J by 4 bases, leaving a spacing of 24 bases between them. CDR1 MNHEY and CDR2 SVGAGI were looked up in the germline V gene. This sample stems from a study of T cells after yellow fever vaccination (dated by TCRdb to between 2018 and 2020). For context, the study as a whole: The SMART-Seq v4 Ultra Low Input RNA kit was used to prepare libraries from fractions with low cell numbers. To follow T-cell clones before and after both primary and booster YFV17D yellow fever vaccination, bulk TCR alpha and beta repertoires underwent longitudinal sequencing. Bulk PBMC replicates and cell subsets were isolated from blood drawn at multiple timepoints before and after both primary and secondary immunization. Two healthy male donors made up the cohort, one aged 18 to 30 years and the other aged 30 to 40 years. Paper-wide results and their limitations: FACS-sorted repertoires could contain abundant contaminating clonotypes from the bulk population, so computational filtering was required. A small share of clonotypes occurred in both CD4 and CD8 compartments, likely arising from convergent recombination. Compared with the primary T-cell response, the secondary T-cell response was faster but weaker, reaching its peak on day 5 rather than on day 15. Because only two donors were included in the study, the extent to which the findings can be generalized is limited. After the booster, most of the clones that had expanded following primary vaccination were detected again (roughly 97% of CD4 and roughly 90% of CD8), which suggests that memory was broadly maintained.

What the treatment or condition label conveys for this sample: live attenuated yellow fever vaccine strain. A standard Ficoll-Paque protocol was used to isolate PBMCs from peripheral blood. Dynabeads CD4 and CD8 positive selection kits were used to isolate the CD4 and CD8 T-cell fractions. RNA was extracted with TriZol from bulk PBMCs, CD4 and CD8 fractions, and dextramer-positive and dextramer-negative fractions. The chain joins TRBV6-5 to TRBJ2-3; the D gene assignment is perhaps TRBD1 or TRBD2, with each matching 7 bases. The sample in question was CD8+ T cells sorted from PBMCs, obtained less than 16 days after the first yellow fever vaccination. This sequence originates from a man between 18 and 29 years old who received the YFV17D yellow fever vaccine. The CDR3 here reads CASNPGGGAKEPDTQYF. The sequenced DNA is TGTGCCAGCAACCCAGGGGGGGGGGCCAAGGAGCCAGATACGCAGTATTTT.